This is a list of T cell receptor beta chains from one sample in a study of cytomegalovirus exposure and HLA in healthy donors. The assay was immunoSEQ multiplex PCR, and TCRdb's table has in-frame clones only and misses some. This sample has around 200,000 clones, with 75% to 90% found just once. Sequenced material: PBMCs. These receptors were collected from a woman in her twenties or thirties in good health and CMV-seronegative. CDR3s include the opening cysteine and the closing phenylalanine or tryptophan. A D gene is named only where the DNA matches it firmly. Clone size is stated in some rows and not others, as once, few, many or a class when expanded.

CDR3	DNA	D	size	length	V	J
CASSIGFPGADTEAFF	TGTGCCAGTAGTATTGGTTTCCCAGGGGCGGACACTGAAGCTTTCTTT	-	-	16	TRBV19	TRBJ1-1
CASSVVSYNEQFF	TGTGCCAGCAGTGTCGTTTCCTACAATGAGCAGTTCTTC	-	-	13	TRBV6-1	TRBJ2-1
CASSEMGWGDTGELFF	TGTGCCAGCAGTGAAATGGGCTGGGGGGACACCGGGGAGCTGTTTTTT	-	-	16	TRBV6-1	TRBJ2-2
CAWSRGRGEETQYF	TGTGCCTGGAGCCGGGGGCGGGGGGAAGAGACCCAGTACTTC	TRBD2	-	14	TRBV30	TRBJ2-5
CASSLNAGGTGYGYTF	TGTGCCAGCAGTTTAAACGCGGGCGGGACAGGGTACGGCTACACCTTC	TRBD1	-	16	TRBV28	TRBJ1-2
CASSYSTGYEQFF	TGTGCCAGCAGTTACTCGACGGGGTATGAGCAGTTCTTC	-	-	13	TRBV6-5	TRBJ2-1
CASRRDSNQPQHF	TGTGCCAGCAGGCGGGACAGCAATCAGCCCCAGCATTTT	-	-	13	TRBV6-5	TRBJ1-5
CASSYARSLSGGYTF	TGTGCCAGCAGTTACGCACGCAGCCTCAGCGGTGGCTACACCTTC	-	-	15	TRBV6-6	TRBJ1-2
CSDLLAGAYNEQFF	TGCAGCGACCTTCTAGCGGGTGCCTACAATGAGCAGTTCTTC	TRBD2	once	14	TRBV29-1	TRBJ2-1
CSVTPGHSVDTQYF	TGCAGCGTTACTCCGGGACATTCCGTAGATACGCAGTATTTT	-	-	14	TRBV29-1	TRBJ2-3
CAISETRDRGGTGANVLTF	TGTGCCATCAGTGAAACTCGTGACAGGGGCGGGACTGGGGCCAACGTCCTGACTTTC	TRBD1	-	19	TRBV10-3	TRBJ2-6
CASSVPHTDTQYF	TGTGCCAGCAGCGTACCACACACAGATACGCAGTATTTT	-	-	13	TRBV11-2	TRBJ2-3
CATSGPGEQVQHF	TGTGCCACCAGCGGTCCAGGGGAACAAGTCCAGCATTTT	-	-	13	TRBV15	TRBJ1-5
CASSMASGGRETQYF	TGTGCCAGTAGTATGGCTAGCGGAGGCCGGGAGACCCAGTACTTC	TRBD2	-	15	TRBV19	TRBJ2-5
CATTLTGGRTEAFF	TGTGCCACCACCCTAACAGGGGGACGGACTGAAGCTTTCTTT	TRBD1	-	14	TRBV19	TRBJ1-1
CASSVGPEGGNEQFF	TGTGCCAGCAGCGTAGGACCGGAGGGGGGGAATGAGCAGTTCTTC	-	once	15	TRBV9	TRBJ2-1